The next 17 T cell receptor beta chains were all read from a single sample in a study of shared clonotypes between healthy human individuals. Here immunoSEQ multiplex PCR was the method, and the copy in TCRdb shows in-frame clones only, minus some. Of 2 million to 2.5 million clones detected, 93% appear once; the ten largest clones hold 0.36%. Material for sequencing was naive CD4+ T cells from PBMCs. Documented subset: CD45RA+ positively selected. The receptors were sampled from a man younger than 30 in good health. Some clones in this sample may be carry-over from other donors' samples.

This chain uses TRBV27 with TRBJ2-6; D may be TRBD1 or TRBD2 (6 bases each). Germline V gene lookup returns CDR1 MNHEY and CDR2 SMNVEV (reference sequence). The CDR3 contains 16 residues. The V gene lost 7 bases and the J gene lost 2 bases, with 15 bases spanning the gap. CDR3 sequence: CASTPWRGAGANVLTF. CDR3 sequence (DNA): TGTGCCAGCACCCCATGGAGGGGGGCTGGGGCCAACGTCCTGACTTTC.

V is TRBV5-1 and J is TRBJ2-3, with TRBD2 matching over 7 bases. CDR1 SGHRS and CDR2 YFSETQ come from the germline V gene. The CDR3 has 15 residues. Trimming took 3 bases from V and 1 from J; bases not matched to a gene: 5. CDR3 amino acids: CASSYGAGGTDTQYF. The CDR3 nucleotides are TGCGCCAGCAGCTATGGGGCGGGGGGCACAGATACGCAGTATTTT.

The DNA for the CDR3 is TGCGCCAGCAGCTCCTTTACAGGGGGTGAAGAGACCCAGTACTTC. This codes for CASSSFTGGEETQYF. The chain employs TRBV5-1 and TRBJ2-5, with 8 bases matching TRBD1. Germline-derived CDR1 and CDR2 are SGHRS and YFSETQ. There are 15 residues in the CDR3. V was clipped by 3 bases and J by 3 bases; unmatched bases: 7.

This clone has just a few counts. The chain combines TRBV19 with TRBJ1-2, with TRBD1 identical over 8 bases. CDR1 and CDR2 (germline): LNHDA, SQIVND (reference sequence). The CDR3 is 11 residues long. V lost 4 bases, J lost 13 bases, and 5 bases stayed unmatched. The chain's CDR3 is CASSTGGIGTF. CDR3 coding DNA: TGTGCCAGTAGTACAGGGGGCATCGGCACCTTC.

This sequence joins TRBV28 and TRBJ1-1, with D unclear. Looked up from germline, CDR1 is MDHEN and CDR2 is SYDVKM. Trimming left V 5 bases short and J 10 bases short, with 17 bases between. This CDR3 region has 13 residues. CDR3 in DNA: TGTGCCAGCAGTCAAGCCCTGGTGAGGGTAGCTTTCTTT. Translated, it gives CASSQALVRVAFF.

The CDR3, as DNA: TGTGCCAGCAGCTTTGGCGGGACTTTGGGGACTGAAGCTTTCTTT. This sequence encodes CASSFGGTLGTEAFF. V gene TRBV7-2 combines with J gene TRBJ1-1; tentatively, D is TRBD1 (5 bases). Trimming took off 3 bases at V and 5 bases at J, with 16 bases between the two ends. The germline V gene has CDR1 SGHTA and CDR2 FQGNSA. The CDR3 spans 15 residues. Full variable domain (remainder filled in from reference TRBV7-2 and TRBJ1-1): GAGVSQSPSNKVTEKGKDVELRCDPISGHTALYWYRQSLGQGLEFLIYFQGNSAPDKSGLPSDRFSAERTGGSVSTLTIQRTQQEDSAVYLCASSFGGTLGTEAFFGQGTRLTVV.

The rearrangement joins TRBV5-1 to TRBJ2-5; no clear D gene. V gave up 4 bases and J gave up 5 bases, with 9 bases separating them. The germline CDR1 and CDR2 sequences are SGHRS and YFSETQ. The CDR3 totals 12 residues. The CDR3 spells CASSDLGETQYF. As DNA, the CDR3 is TGCGCCAGCAGCGACTTGGGGGAGACCCAGTACTTC.

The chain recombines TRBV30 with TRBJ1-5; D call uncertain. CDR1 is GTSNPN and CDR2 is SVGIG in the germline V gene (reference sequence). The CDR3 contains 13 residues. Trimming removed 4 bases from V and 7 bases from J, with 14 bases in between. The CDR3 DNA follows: TGTGCCTGGACCGGAGGTTACGGCCAGCCCCAGCATTTT. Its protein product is CAWTGGYGQPQHF.

Written as DNA, the CDR3 is TGCGCCAGCAGCTTCAGGATTCGACAGGGGGGGACTGAAGCTTTCTTT. Amino acid sequence: CASSFRIRQGGTEAFF. The chain recombines TRBV5-1 with TRBJ1-1; 9 nucleotides align to TRBD1. The CDR3 is 16 amino acids. The V and J ends lost 2 bases and 5 bases, in that order; junction bases with no gene match: 10. In germline, CDR1 is SGHRS, CDR2 YFSETQ.

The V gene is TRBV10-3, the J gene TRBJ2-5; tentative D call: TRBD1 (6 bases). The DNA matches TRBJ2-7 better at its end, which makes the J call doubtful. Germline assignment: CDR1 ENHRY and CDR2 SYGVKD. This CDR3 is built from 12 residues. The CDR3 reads CAISDRTDEQYF. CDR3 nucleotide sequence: TGTGCCATCAGTGACCGGACAGACGAGCAGTACTTC.

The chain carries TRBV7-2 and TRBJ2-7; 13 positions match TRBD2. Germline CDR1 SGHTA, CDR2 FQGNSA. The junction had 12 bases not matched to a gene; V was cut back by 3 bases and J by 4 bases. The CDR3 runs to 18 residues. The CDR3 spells CASSLRTSGGLQGYEQYF. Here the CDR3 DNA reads TGTGCCAGCAGCTTGCGGACTAGCGGGGGATTGCAGGGGTACGAGCAGTACTTC. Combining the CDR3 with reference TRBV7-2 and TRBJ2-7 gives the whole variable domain GAGVSQSPSNKVTEKGKDVELRCDPISGHTALYWYRQSLGQGLEFLIYFQGNSAPDKSGLPSDRFSAERTGGSVSTLTIQRTQQEDSAVYLCASSLRTSGGLQGYEQYFGPGTRLTVT.

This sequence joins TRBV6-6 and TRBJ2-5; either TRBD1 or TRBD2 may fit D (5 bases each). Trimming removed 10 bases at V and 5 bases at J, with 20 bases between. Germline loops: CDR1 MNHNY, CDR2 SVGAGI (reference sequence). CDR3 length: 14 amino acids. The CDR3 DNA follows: TGTGCCACCGCTCCGCCGGGGCGTCTCGAGACCCAGTACTTC. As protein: CATAPPGRLETQYF.

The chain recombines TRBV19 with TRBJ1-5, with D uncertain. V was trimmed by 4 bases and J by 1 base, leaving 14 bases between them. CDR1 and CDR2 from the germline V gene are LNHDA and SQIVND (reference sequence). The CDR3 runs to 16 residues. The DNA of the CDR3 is TGTGCCAGTAGTAGAGGATCATTGGGGAGCAATCAGCCCCAGCATTTT. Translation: CASSRGSLGSNQPQHF.

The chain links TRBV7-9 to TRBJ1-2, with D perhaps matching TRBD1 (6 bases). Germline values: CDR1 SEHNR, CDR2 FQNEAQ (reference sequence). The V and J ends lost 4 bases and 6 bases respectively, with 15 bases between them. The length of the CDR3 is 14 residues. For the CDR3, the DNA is TGTGCCAGCAGCTCCCCCGTGGACAGTCATGGCTACACCTTC. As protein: CASSSPVDSHGYTF.

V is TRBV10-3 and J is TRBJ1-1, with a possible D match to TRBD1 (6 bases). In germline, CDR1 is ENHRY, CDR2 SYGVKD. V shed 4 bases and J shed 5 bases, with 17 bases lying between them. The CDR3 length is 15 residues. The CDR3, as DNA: TGTGCCATCAGTGGAACGGACAGATTCGAAACTGAAGCTTTCTTT. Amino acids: CAISGTDRFETEAFF.

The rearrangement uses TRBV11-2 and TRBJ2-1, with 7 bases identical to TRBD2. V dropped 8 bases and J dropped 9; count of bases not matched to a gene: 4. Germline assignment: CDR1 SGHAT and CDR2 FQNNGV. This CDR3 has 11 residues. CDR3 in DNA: TGTGCCAGCGGAACTAGCGCTGAGCAGTTCTTC. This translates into CASGTSAEQFF.

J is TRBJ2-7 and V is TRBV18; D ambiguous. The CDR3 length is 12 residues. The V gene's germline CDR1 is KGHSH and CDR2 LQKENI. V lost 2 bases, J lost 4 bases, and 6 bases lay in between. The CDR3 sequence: CASSPVRYEQYF. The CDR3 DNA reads TGTGCCAGCTCACCAGTTCGGTACGAGCAGTACTTC.